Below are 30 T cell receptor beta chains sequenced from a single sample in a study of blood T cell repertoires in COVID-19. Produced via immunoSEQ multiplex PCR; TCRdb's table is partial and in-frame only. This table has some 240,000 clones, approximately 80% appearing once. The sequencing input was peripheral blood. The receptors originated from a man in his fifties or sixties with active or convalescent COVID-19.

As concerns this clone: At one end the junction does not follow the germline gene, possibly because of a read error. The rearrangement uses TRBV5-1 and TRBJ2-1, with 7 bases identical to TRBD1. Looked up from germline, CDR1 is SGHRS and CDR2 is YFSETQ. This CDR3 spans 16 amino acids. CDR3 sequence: CASSLGQMSSYNEQFF. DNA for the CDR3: TGCGCCAGCAGTTTGGGACAGATGAGCTCCTACAATGAGCAGTTCTTC. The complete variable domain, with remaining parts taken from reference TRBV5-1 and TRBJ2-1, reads KAGVTQTPRYLIKTRGQQVTLSCSPISGHRSVSWYQQTPGQGLQFLFEYFSETQRNKGNFPGRFSGRQFSNSRSEMNVSTLELGDSALYLCASSLGQMSSYNEQFFGPGTRLTVL.

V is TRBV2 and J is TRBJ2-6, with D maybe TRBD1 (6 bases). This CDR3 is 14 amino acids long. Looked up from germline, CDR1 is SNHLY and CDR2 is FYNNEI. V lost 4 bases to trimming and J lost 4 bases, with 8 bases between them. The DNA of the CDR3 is TGTGCCAGCAGTGCAGGGGTCGGGGCCAACGTCCTGACTTTC. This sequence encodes CASSAGVGANVLTF. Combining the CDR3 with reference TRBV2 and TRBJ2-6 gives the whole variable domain EPEVTQTPSHQVTQMGQEVILRCVPISNHLYFYWYRQILGQKVEFLVSFYNNEISEKSEIFDDQFSVERPDGSNFTLKIRSTKLEDSAMYFCASSAGVGANVLTFGAGSRLTVL.

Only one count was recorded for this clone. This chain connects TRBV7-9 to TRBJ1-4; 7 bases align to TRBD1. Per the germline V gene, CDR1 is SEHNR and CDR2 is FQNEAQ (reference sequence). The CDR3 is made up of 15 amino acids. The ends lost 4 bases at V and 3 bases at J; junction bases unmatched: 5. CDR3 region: CASSSLDRSNEKLFF. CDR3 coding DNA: TGTGCCAGCAGCTCTTTGGACAGGTCTAATGAAAAACTGTTTTTT.

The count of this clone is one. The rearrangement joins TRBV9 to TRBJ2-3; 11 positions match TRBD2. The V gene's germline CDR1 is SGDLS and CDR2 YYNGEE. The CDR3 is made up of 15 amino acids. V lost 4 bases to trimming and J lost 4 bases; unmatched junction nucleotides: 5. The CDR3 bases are TGTGCCAGCAGCCCCGCGGGACTAGCGGCAGATACGCAGTATTTT. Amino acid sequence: CASSPAGLAADTQYF.

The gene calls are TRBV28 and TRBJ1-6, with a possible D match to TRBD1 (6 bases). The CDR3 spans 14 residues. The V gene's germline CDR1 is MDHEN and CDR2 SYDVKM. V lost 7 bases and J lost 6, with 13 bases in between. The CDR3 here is CASMEQGLNSPLHF. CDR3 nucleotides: TGTGCCAGCATGGAACAGGGCCTTAATTCACCCCTCCACTTT.

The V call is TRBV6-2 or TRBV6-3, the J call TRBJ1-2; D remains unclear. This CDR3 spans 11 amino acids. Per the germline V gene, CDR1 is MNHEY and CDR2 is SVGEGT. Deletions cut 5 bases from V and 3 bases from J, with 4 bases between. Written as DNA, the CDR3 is TGTGCCAGCAGTGCAGACTATGGCTACACCTTC. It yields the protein CASSADYGYTF.

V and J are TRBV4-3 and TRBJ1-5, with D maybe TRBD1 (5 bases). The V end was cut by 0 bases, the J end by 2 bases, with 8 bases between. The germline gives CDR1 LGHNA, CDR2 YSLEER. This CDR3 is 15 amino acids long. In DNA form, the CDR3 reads TGCGCCAGCAGCCAAGATGCGGGGGGCAATCAGCCCCAGCATTTT. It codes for CASSQDAGGNQPQHF.

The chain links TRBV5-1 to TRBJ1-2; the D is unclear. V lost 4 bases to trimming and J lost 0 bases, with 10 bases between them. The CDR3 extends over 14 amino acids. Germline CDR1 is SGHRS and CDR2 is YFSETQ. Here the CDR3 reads CASSQDSTNYGYTF. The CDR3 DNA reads TGCGCCAGCAGCCAAGACTCCACTAACTATGGCTACACCTTC.

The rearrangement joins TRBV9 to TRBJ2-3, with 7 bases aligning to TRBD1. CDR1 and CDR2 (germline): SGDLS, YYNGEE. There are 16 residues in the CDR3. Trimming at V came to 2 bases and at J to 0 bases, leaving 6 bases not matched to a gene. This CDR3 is CASSVFDRASTDTQYF. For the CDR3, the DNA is TGTGCCAGCAGCGTGTTCGACAGGGCTAGCACAGATACGCAGTATTTT.

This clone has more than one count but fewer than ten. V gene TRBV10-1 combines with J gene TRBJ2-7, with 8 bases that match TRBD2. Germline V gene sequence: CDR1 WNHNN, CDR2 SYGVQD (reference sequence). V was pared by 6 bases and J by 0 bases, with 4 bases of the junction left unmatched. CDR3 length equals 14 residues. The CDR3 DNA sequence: TGCGCCAGCAGCAAGGGGACTAGCTCCTACGAGCAGTACGTC. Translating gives CASSKGTSSYEQYV.

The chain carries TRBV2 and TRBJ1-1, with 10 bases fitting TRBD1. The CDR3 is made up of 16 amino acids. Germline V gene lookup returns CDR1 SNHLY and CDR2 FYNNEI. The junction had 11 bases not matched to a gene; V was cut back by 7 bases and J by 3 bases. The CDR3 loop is CASNLDRGLGDTEAFF. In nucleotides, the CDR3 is TGTGCCAGCAACCTAGACAGGGGGCTTGGGGACACTGAAGCTTTCTTT.

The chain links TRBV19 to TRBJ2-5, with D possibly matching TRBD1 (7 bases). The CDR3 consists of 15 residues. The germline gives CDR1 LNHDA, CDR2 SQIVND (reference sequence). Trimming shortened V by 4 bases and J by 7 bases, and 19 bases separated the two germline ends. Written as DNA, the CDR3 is TGTGCCAGTAGTAACCGGGACGGGCAGGGGGGGACCCAGTACTTC. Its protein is CASSNRDGQGGTQYF. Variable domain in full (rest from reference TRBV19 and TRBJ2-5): DGGITQSPKYLFRKEGQNVTLSCEQNLNHDAMYWYRQDPGQGLRLIYYSQIVNDFQKGDIAEGYSVSREKKESFPLTVTSAQKNPTAFYLCASSNRDGQGGTQYFGPGTRLLVL.

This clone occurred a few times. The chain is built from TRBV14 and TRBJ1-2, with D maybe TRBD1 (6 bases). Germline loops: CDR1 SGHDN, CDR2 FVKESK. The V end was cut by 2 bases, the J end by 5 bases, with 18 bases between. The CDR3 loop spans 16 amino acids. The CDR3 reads CASSQTLAKGDYGYTF. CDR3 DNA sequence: TGTGCCAGCAGCCAAACCCTGGCGAAGGGGGATTATGGCTACACCTTC.

The CDR3 loop reads CASSRNTEAFF. The CDR3 DNA is TGTGCCAGTAGCAGGAACACTGAAGCTTTCTTT. The J gene is TRBJ1-1, the V gene TRBV19, with D unclear. The CDR3 covers 11 residues. Per the germline V gene, CDR1 is LNHDA and CDR2 is SQIVND (reference sequence). V shed 6 bases and J shed 1 base, with 3 bases lying between them.

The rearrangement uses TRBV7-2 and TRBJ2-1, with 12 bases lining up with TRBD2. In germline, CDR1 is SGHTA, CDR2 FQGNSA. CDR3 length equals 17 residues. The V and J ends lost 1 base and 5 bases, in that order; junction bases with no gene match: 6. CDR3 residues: CASSLVGTSGPNNEQFF. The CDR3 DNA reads TGTGCCAGCAGCTTAGTGGGGACTAGCGGGCCCAACAATGAGCAGTTCTTC. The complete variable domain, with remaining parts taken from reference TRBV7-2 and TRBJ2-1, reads GAGVSQSPSNKVTEKGKDVELRCDPISGHTALYWYRQSLGQGLEFLIYFQGNSAPDKSGLPSDRFSAERTGGSVSTLTIQRTQQEDSAVYLCASSLVGTSGPNNEQFFGPGTRLTVL.

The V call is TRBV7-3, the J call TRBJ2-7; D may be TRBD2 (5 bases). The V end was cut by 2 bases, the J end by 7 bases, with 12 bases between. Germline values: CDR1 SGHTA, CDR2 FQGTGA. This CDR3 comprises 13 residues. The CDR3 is CASSLDYTSEQYF. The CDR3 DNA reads TGTGCCAGCAGCTTAGACTATACTAGTGAGCAGTACTTC.

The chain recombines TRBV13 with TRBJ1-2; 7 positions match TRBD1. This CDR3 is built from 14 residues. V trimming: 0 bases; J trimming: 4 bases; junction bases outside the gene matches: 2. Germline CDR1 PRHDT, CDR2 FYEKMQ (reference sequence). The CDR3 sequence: CASSLGEGAYGYTF. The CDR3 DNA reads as TGTGCCAGCAGCTTAGGAGAGGGGGCCTATGGCTACACCTTC.

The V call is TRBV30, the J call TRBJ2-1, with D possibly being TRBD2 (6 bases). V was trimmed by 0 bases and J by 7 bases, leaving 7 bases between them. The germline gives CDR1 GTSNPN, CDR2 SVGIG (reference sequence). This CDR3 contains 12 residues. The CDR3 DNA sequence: TGTGCCTGGAGTGTACGGGGGAATGAGCAGTTCTTC. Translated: CAWSVRGNEQFF.

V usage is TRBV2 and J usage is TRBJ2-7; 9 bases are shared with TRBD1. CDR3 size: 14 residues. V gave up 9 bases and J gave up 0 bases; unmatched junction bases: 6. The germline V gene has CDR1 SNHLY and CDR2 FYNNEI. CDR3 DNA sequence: TGTGCCAGTGAACAGGGGGCCCTCTCCTACGAGCAGTACTTC. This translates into CASEQGALSYEQYF.

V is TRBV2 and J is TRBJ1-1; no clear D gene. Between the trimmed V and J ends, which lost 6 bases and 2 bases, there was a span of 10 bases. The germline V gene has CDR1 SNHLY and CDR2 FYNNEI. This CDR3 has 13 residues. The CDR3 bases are TGTGCCAGCAGGAGGAGACCAAACACTGAAGCTTTCTTT. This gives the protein CASRRRPNTEAFF.

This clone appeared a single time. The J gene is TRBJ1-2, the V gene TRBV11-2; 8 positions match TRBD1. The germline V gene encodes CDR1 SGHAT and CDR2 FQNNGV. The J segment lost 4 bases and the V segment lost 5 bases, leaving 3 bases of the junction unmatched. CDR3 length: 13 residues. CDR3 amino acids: CASSRQGSYGYTF. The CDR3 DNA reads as TGTGCCAGCAGCCGACAGGGGAGCTATGGCTACACCTTC.

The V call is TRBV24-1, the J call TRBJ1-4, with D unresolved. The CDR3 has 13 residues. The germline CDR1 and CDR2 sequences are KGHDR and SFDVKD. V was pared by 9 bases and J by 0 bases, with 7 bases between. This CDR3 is CATSRATNEKLFF. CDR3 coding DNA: TGTGCCACCTCCCGGGCAACTAATGAAAAACTGTTTTTT.

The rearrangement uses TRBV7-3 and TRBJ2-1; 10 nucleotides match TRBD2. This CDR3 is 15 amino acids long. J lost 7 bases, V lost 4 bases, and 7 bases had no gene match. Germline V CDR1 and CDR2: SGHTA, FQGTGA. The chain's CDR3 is CASSSLAGARNEQFF. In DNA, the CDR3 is TGTGCCAGCAGCTCTCTAGCGGGAGCCAGGAATGAGCAGTTCTTC.

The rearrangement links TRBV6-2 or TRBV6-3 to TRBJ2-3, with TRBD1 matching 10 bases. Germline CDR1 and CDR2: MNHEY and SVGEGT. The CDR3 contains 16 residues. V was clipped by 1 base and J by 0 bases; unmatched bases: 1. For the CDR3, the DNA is TGTGCCAGCAGTTACTGGGACAGGGGCAGCACAGATACGCAGTATTTT. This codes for CASSYWDRGSTDTQYF.

The CDR3 here is CASSSYYPTGPGELFF. The CDR3 nucleotides are TGTGCCAGCTCATCCTACTACCCGACAGGCCCCGGGGAGCTGTTTTTT. The chain recombines TRBV18 with TRBJ2-2; possibly TRBD1 for D (6 bases). CDR3 size: 16 residues. CDR1 is KGHSH and CDR2 is LQKENI in the germline V gene. The V end was cut by 5 bases, the J end by 6 bases, with 19 bases between.

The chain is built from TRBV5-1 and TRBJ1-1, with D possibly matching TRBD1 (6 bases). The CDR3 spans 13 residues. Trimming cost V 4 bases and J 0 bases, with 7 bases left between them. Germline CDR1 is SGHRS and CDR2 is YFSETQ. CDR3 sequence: CASSGDMNTEAFF. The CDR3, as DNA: TGCGCCAGCAGCGGGGACATGAACACTGAAGCTTTCTTT.

The CDR3 DNA follows: TGTGCCAGCAGGCCCGACGGGAGGGGTTCCTCTGGCTACACCTTC. Translated: CASRPDGRGSSGYTF. The chain uses TRBV2 and TRBJ1-2, with a possible D match to TRBD1 (5 bases). This CDR3 spans 15 amino acids. CDR1 and CDR2 (germline): SNHLY, FYNNEI. Trimming took off 6 bases at V and 7 bases at J, with 21 bases between the two ends. Together with reference TRBV2 and TRBJ1-2, the CDR3 gives the full variable domain: EPEVTQTPSHQVTQMGQEVILRCVPISNHLYFYWYRQILGQKVEFLVSFYNNEISEKSEIFDDQFSVERPDGSNFTLKIRSTKLEDSAMYFCASRPDGRGSSGYTFGSGTRLTVV.

As DNA, the CDR3 is TGTGCCACCAGCTCATCGTCGGGGGAAAAACTGTTTTTT. This sequence encodes CATSSSSGEKLFF. The genes are TRBV15 and TRBJ1-4; D remains unclear. CDR1 is LNHNV and CDR2 is YYDKDF in the germline V gene (reference sequence). CDR3 length: 13 amino acids. Trimming took off 5 bases at V and 8 bases at J, with 12 bases between the two ends.

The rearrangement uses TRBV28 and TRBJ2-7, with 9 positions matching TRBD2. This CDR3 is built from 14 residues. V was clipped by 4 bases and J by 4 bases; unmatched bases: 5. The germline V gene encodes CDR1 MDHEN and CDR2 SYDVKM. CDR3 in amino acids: CASSWVTSGYEQYF. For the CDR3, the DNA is TGTGCCAGCAGTTGGGTGACTAGCGGTTACGAGCAGTACTTC.

CDR3: CASSLGTGEYGYTF. CDR3 DNA sequence: TGTGCCAGTAGTCTGGGGACAGGGGAGTATGGCTACACCTTC. This chain links TRBV19 with TRBJ1-2; 10 nucleotides align to TRBD1. Germline assignment: CDR1 LNHDA and CDR2 SQIVND (reference sequence). The CDR3 extends over 14 amino acids. The V and J ends lost 5 bases and 5 bases, in that order; junction bases with no gene match: 5. The full variable domain, with the rest looked up from reference TRBV19 and TRBJ1-2, is DGGITQSPKYLFRKEGQNVTLSCEQNLNHDAMYWYRQDPGQGLRLIYYSQIVNDFQKGDIAEGYSVSREKKESFPLTVTSAQKNPTAFYLCASSLGTGEYGYTFGSGTRLTVV.